This T cell receptor beta chain comes out of a study of T cells and Merkel cell carcinoma outcomes. Note on this clone: The antigen remains unidentified.

Sequencing was performed with immunoSEQ multiplex PCR; in TCRdb, only in-frame clones are kept and a portion is missing. The top ten clones hold 0.93% of a sample with 9,500 to 15,000 clones, over 95% of them seen once. V gave up 2 bases and J gave up 1 base; unmatched junction bases: 3. The germline CDR1 and CDR2 sequences are SGHKS and YYEKEE (reference sequence). The CDR3 totals 15 residues. Broader study findings: Reportedly, T-cell repertoire with density predicts Merkel cell carcinoma outcomes.

The chain recombines TRBV5-5 with TRBJ1-5; 7 bases line up with TRBD1. Material: tumor tissue from Merkel cell carcinoma. The clonotype originates from a human donor with Merkel cell carcinoma. The CDR3 is CASSFRGQSNQPQHF. DNA for the CDR3: TGTGCCAGCAGCTTTAGGGGGCAAAGCAATCAGCCCCAGCATTTT.